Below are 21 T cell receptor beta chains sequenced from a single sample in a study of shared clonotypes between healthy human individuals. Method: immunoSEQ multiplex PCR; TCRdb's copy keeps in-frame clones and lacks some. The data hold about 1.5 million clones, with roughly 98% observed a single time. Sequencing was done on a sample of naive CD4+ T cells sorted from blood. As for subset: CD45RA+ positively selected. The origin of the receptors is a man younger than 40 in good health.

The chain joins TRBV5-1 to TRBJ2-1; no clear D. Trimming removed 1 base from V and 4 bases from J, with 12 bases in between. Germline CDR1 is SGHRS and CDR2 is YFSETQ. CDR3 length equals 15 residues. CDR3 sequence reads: CASSLRATLYNEQFF. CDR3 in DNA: TGCGCCAGCAGCTTGCGAGCGACTCTATACAATGAGCAGTTCTTC.

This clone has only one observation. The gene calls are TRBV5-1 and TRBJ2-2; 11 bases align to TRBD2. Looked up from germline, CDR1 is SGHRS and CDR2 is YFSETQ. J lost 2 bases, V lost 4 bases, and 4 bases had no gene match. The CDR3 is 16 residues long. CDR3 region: CASSPGTSGNTGELFF. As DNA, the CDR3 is TGCGCCAGCAGCCCAGGGACTAGCGGAAACACCGGGGAGCTGTTTTTT.

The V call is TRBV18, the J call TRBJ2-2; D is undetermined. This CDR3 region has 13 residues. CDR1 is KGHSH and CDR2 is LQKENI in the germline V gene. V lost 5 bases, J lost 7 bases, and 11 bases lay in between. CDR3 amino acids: CASSMLDRGELFF. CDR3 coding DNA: TGTGCCAGCTCAATGTTGGACCGCGGGGAGCTGTTTTTT.

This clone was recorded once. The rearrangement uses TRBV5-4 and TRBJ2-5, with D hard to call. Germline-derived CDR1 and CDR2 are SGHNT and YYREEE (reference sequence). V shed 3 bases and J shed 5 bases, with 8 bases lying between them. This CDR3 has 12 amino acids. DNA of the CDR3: TGTGCCAGCAGCTCATCTCTTGAGACCCAGTACTTC. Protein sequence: CASSSSLETQYF.

The CDR3 spells CASRISGGSKTQYF. The CDR3 DNA reads as TGTGCCAGTAGGATATCAGGGGGCAGCAAGACCCAGTACTTC. The chain uses TRBV19 and TRBJ2-5, with 8 nucleotides matching TRBD1. The trim removed 6 bases at V and 6 bases at J, leaving 9 bases unmatched. Germline V gene lookup returns CDR1 LNHDA and CDR2 SQIVND (reference sequence). The CDR3 has 14 amino acids.

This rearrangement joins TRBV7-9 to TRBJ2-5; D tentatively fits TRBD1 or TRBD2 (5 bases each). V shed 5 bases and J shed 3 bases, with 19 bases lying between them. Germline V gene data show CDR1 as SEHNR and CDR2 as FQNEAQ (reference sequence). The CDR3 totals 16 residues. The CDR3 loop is CASSGARRGEKETQYF. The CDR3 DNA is TGTGCCAGCAGCGGGGCCAGGAGAGGGGAGAAAGAGACCCAGTACTTC.

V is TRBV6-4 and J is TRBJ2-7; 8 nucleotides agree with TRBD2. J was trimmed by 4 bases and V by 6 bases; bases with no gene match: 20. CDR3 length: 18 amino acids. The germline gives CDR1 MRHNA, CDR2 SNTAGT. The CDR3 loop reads CASSSLLGEFASGYEQYF. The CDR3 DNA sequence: TGTGCCAGCAGCTCCCTCTTGGGGGAATTTGCTAGCGGGTACGAGCAGTACTTC.

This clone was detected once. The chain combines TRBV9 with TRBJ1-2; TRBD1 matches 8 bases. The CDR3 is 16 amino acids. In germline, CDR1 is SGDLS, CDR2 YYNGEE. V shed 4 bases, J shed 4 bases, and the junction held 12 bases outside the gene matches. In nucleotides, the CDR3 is TGTGCCAGCAGCCGCCCCCCCGGACAGGGATTCTATGGCTACACCTTC. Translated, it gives CASSRPPGQGFYGYTF.

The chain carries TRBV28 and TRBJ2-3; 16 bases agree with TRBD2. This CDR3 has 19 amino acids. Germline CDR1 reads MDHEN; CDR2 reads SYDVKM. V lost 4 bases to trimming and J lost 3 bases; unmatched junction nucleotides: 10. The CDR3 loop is CASSSGPGTSGRGTDTQYF. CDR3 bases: TGTGCCAGCAGTTCGGGACCCGGGACTAGCGGGAGGGGGACAGATACGCAGTATTTT.

CDR3 DNA: TGTGCCAGCATTCGGTTTGGCTATGGCTACACCTTC. Translating it yields CASIRFGYGYTF. V usage is TRBV28 and J usage is TRBJ1-2; D gene unclear. V was shortened by 7 bases and J by 4 bases, with 10 bases between the two germline ends. The germline gives CDR1 MDHEN, CDR2 SYDVKM. The CDR3 is 12 residues long.

This CDR3 is CASSLIGPPGEQYF. CDR3 bases: TGTGCCAGCAGCTTAATAGGACCCCCCGGCGAGCAGTACTTC. The chain links TRBV7-9 to TRBJ2-7; D gene uncertain. V lost 2 bases to trimming and J lost 6 bases, with 14 bases between them. The CDR3 spans 14 residues. Germline CDR1 SEHNR, CDR2 FQNEAQ (reference sequence).

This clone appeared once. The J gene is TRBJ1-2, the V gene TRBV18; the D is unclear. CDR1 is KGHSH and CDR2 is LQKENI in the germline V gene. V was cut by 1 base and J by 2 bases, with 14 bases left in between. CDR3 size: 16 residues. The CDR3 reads CASSPLPGGENYGYTF. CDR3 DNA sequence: TGTGCCAGCTCACCACTCCCAGGTGGCGAAAACTATGGCTACACCTTC.

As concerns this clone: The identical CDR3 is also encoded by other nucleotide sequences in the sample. The CDR3 reads CASSLSGSSYEQYF. The CDR3 DNA follows: TGCGCCAGCAGCTTGTCAGGGAGCTCCTACGAGCAGTACTTC. V and J are TRBV5-1 and TRBJ2-7; tentatively, D is TRBD1 or TRBD2 (5 bases each). The CDR3 is 14 amino acids. Trimming pared 1 base from V and 0 bases from J, leaving 8 bases between. The V gene's germline CDR1 is SGHRS and CDR2 YFSETQ.

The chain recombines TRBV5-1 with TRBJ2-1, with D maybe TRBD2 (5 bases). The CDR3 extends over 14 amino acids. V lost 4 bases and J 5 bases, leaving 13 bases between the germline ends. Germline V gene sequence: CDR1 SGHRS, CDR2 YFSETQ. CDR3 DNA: TGCGCCAGCAGCCTAGCTGGGCGCGACAATGAGCAGTTCTTC. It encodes CASSLAGRDNEQFF.

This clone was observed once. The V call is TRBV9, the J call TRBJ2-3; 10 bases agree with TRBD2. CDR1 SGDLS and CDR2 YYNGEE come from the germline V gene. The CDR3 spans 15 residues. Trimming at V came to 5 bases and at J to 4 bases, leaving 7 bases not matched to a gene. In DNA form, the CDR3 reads TGTGCCAGCAGACGAACTAGCGGGACATCAGATACGCAGTATTTT. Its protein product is CASRRTSGTSDTQYF.

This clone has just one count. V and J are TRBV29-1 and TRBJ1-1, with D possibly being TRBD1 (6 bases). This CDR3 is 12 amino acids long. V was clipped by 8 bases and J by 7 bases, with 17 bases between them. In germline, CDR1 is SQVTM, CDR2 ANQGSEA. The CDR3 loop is CSIEQGWDEAFF. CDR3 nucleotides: TGCAGCATCGAACAGGGTTGGGATGAAGCTTTCTTT. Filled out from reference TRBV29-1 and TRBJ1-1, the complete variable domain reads SAVISQKPSRDICQRGTSLTIQCQVDSQVTMMFWYRQQPGQSLTLIATANQGSEATYESGFVIDKFPISRPNLTFSTLTVSNMSPEDSSIYLCSIEQGWDEAFFGQGTRLTVV.

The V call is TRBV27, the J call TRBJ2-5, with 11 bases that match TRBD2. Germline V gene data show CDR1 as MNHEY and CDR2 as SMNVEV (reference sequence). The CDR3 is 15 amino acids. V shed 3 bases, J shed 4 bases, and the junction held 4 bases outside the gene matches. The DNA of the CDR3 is TGTGCCAGCAGTTTCGGTCTAGCGGGAGGAGAGACCCAGTACTTC. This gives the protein CASSFGLAGGETQYF.

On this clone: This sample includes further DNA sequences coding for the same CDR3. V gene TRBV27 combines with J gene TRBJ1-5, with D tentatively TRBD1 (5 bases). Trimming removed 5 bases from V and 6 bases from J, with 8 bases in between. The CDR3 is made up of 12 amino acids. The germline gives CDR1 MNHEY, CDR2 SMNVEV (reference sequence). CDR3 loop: CASSLQGQPQHF. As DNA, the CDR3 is TGTGCCAGCAGTCTTCAGGGTCAGCCCCAGCATTTT.

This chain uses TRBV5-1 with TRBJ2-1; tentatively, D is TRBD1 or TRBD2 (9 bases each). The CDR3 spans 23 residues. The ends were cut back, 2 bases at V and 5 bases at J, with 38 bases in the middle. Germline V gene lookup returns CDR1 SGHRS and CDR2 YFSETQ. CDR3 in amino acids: CASSLSPGTGMESGRPPNNEQFF. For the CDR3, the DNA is TGCGCCAGCAGCTTAAGTCCCGGGACAGGGATGGAGAGCGGGAGGCCCCCGAACAATGAGCAGTTCTTC.

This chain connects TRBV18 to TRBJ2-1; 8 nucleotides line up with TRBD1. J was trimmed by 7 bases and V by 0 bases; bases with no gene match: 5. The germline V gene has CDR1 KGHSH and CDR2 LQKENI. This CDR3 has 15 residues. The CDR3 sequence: CASSPPRTGMNEQFF. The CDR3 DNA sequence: TGTGCCAGCTCACCACCGAGGACAGGGATGAATGAGCAGTTCTTC.

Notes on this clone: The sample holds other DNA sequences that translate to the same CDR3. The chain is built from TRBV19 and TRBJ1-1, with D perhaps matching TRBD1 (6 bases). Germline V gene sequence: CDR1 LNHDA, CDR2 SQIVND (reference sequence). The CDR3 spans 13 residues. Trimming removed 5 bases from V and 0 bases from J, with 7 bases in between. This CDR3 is CASSGQLNTEAFF. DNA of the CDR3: TGTGCCAGTAGTGGACAGTTGAACACTGAAGCTTTCTTT.